This TCR beta chain came from a study of cytomegalovirus exposure and HLA in healthy donors. Broader study findings: When the data were analyzed later, several of the most significant clusters appeared to be linked to common viral pathogens.

As regards this clone: Its matching antigen is unknown.

The ends were cut back, 1 base at V and 6 bases at J, with 7 bases in the middle. CDR1 and CDR2 (germline): SGHVS, FNYEAQ. The CDR3 totals 13 residues. The primer mix had 60 Vbeta and 13 Jbeta primers. Using immunoSEQ multiplex PCR, the repertoire was profiled, and TCRdb retains in-frame clones only, with some absent. The sample records 200,000 or so clones, over 70% being singletons. The clonotype was recovered from a woman aged 18 to 35 in good health and CMV-seropositive. The material sequenced was PBMCs. V gene TRBV7-6 combines with J gene TRBJ2-1, with D uncertain. Here the CDR3 reads CASSLELGNEQFF. The DNA of the CDR3 is TGTGCCAGCAGCTTAGAACTTGGCAATGAGCAGTTCTTC.